The 20 T cell receptor beta chains below all came from one sample that was sequenced in a study of blood T cell repertoires in COVID-19. Assay: immunoSEQ multiplex PCR; the TCRdb copy retains only in-frame clones and omits some. The sample lists 300,000 to 400,000 clones; over 75% were seen once. Sequencing was done on a sample of PBMCs or T cells enriched from blood (not recorded which). The receptor source for this set is a man aged 25-45 years who had recovered from COVID-19.

This rearrangement joins TRBV9 to TRBJ2-5; TRBD2 is a possible D gene (7 bases). The length of the CDR3 is 15 residues. Between the trimmed V and J ends, which lost 3 bases and 1 base, there was a span of 13 bases. From germline, CDR1 is SGDLS and CDR2 YYNGEE. The CDR3 sequence is CASSGGGGIQETQYF. CDR3 nucleotides: TGTGCCAGCAGCGGTGGGGGGGGCATCCAAGAGACCCAGTACTTC.

V gene TRBV6-5 combines with J gene TRBJ1-2; TRBD1 aligns across 8 bases. The length of the CDR3 is 13 residues. With V trimmed by 6 bases and J by 7 bases, 7 bases remained unmatched. Germline V lookup: CDR1 MNHEY, CDR2 SVGAGI. Here the CDR3 DNA reads TGTGCCAGCAGGCCCGGGACAGGCGCTGGCTACACCTTC. It specifies CASRPGTGAGYTF.

V is TRBV3-1 (or the pseudogene TRBV3-2) and J is TRBJ2-5, with D perhaps matching TRBD1 (5 bases). The CDR3 extends over 16 amino acids. Trimming took 1 base from V and 1 from J, leaving 13 bases between them. Germline-derived CDR1 and CDR2 are LGHDT and YNNKEL (reference sequence). Here the CDR3 DNA reads TGTGCCAGCAGCCAAGTATCGCCAGGGTCCCAAGAGACCCAGTACTTC. Residues: CASSQVSPGSQETQYF.

V is TRBV5-1 and J is TRBJ1-4; D is ambiguous. Germline V lookup: CDR1 SGHRS, CDR2 YFSETQ. The length of the CDR3 is 14 residues. V was trimmed by 0 bases and J by 7 bases, leaving 10 bases between them. DNA for the CDR3: TGCGCCAGCAGCTTGGCCCATCGAGGTGAAAAACTGTTTTTT. It codes for CASSLAHRGEKLFF.

The chain employs TRBV7-9 and TRBJ1-4; possibly TRBD1 for D (6 bases). The CDR3 runs to 15 residues. Per germline, CDR1 SEHNR and CDR2 FQNEAQ (reference sequence). Deletions cut 5 bases from V and 4 bases from J, with 14 bases between. CDR3 in DNA: TGTGCCAGCAGCCCTTTGACAGGAAGTAATGAAAAACTGTTTTTT. Residues: CASSPLTGSNEKLFF.

The chain employs TRBV10-3 and TRBJ2-1; 7 positions agree with TRBD2. Per germline, CDR1 ENHRY and CDR2 SYGVKD. Unmatched junction bases numbered 12, after V lost 9 bases and J lost 1 base. The CDR3 is made up of 16 amino acids. The CDR3 loop reads CAISQIWGGSYNEQFF. CDR3 in DNA: TGTGCCATTTCACAAATCTGGGGGGGATCCTACAATGAGCAGTTCTTC.

This chain joins TRBV15 and TRBJ2-6; a possible D gene is TRBD1 (6 bases). V was trimmed by 2 bases and J by 4 bases, leaving 9 bases between them. The length of the CDR3 is 15 residues. The germline CDR1 and CDR2 sequences are LNHNV and YYDKDF (reference sequence). CDR3 in amino acids: CATSRTGFGANVLTF. The CDR3 region has the DNA TGTGCCACCAGCAGAACAGGGTTCGGGGCCAACGTCCTGACTTTC. Supplemented by reference TRBV15 and TRBJ2-6, the full variable domain reads DAMVIQNPRYQVTQFGKPVTLSCSQTLNHNVMYWYQQKSSQAPKLLFHYYDKDFNNEADTPDNFQSRRPNTSFCFLDIRSPGLGDTAMYLCATSRTGFGANVLTFGAGSRLTVL.

This sequence joins TRBV3-1 (or the pseudogene TRBV3-2) and TRBJ2-5; a weak D match, TRBD2 (6 bases). CDR3 length: 15 amino acids. Between the trimmed V and J ends, which lost 0 bases and 0 bases, there was a span of 8 bases. Germline CDR1 reads LGHDT; CDR2 reads YNNKEL (reference sequence). In nucleotides, the CDR3 is TGTGCCAGCAGCCAAGACGCGGGGTACCAAGAGACCCAGTACTTC. Its translation: CASSQDAGYQETQYF.

The V and J genes are TRBV19 and TRBJ2-7, with 9 bases aligning to TRBD1. Trimming took 4 bases from V and 2 from J; bases not matched to a gene: 3. CDR3 length: 14 residues. In germline, CDR1 is LNHDA, CDR2 SQIVND (reference sequence). The CDR3 DNA sequence: TGTGCCAGTAGTACGGGACAGGGCCCCTACGAGCAGTACTTC. The encoded protein is CASSTGQGPYEQYF.

This chain links TRBV19 with TRBJ1-5, with 9 bases fitting TRBD1. This CDR3 is built from 17 residues. Trimming at V came to 5 bases and at J to 3 bases, leaving 11 bases not matched to a gene. In germline, CDR1 is LNHDA, CDR2 SQIVND (reference sequence). The CDR3 protein is CASSFRDRELTNQPQHF. CDR3 coding DNA: TGTGCCAGTAGTTTCCGGGACAGGGAACTTACCAATCAGCCCCAGCATTTT. The full variable domain, its missing parts supplied by reference TRBV19 and TRBJ1-5, is DGGITQSPKYLFRKEGQNVTLSCEQNLNHDAMYWYRQDPGQGLRLIYYSQIVNDFQKGDIAEGYSVSREKKESFPLTVTSAQKNPTAFYLCASSFRDRELTNQPQHFGDGTRLSIL.

The chain links TRBV27 to TRBJ2-7, with a possible D match to TRBD1 (6 bases). With 7 bases removed from V and 3 bases from J, the gap between germline ends came to 13 bases. CDR1 and CDR2 (germline): MNHEY, SMNVEV (reference sequence). The CDR3 totals 13 residues. In DNA, the CDR3 is TGTGCCAGCACTATTGGGGGCGGCTACGAGCAGTACTTC. Its protein is CASTIGGGYEQYF.

The V gene is TRBV3-1 (or the pseudogene TRBV3-2), the J gene TRBJ2-3; 7 bases align to TRBD2. In germline, CDR1 is LGHDT, CDR2 YNNKEL (reference sequence). CDR3 length: 14 amino acids. Germline trimming cut 4 bases from V and 6 bases from J; bases unmatched to any gene: 7. The CDR3 reads CASSPTGGGDTQYF. The CDR3 nucleotides read TGTGCCAGCAGCCCCACGGGCGGGGGTGATACGCAGTATTTT.

Details on this clone: The junction shows a germline mismatch at one end, possibly a read error. The chain employs TRBV28 and TRBJ2-4, with 10 bases lining up with TRBD2. The germline V gene has CDR1 MDHEN and CDR2 SYDVKM. The length of the CDR3 is 17 residues. In DNA form, the CDR3 reads TGTGCCAGCAGGAGTAGCGGGGGGATGGAGGCCAAAAACATTCGGTACTTC. This codes for CASRSSGGMEAKNIRYF.

The CDR3 spells CASSESFGQPQHF. The CDR3 DNA sequence: TGCGCCAGCAGTGAGTCGTTCGGGCAGCCCCAGCATTTT. This rearrangement joins TRBV10-1 to TRBJ1-5; no clear D. Trimming took 0 bases from V and 7 from J, leaving 7 bases between them. The CDR3 runs 13 residues. CDR1 is WNHNN and CDR2 is SYGVQD in the germline V gene (reference sequence).

The chain joins TRBV7-9 to TRBJ2-4; possible D gene TRBD1, 5 bases. Germline lookup yields CDR1 SEHNR and CDR2 FQNEAQ (reference sequence). V was pared by 2 bases and J by 0 bases, with 11 bases between. The CDR3 is 16 amino acids. The CDR3 region is CASSLTDTIAKNIQYF. The CDR3 DNA reads TGTGCCAGCAGCTTAACGGACACCATAGCCAAAAACATTCAGTACTTC. Filled out from reference TRBV7-9 and TRBJ2-4, the complete variable domain reads DTGVSQNPRHKITKRGQNVTFRCDPISEHNRLYWYRQTLGQGPEFLTYFQNEAQLEKSRLLSDRFSAERPKGSFSTLEIQRTEQGDSAMYLCASSLTDTIAKNIQYFGAGTRLSVL.

This chain joins TRBV27 and TRBJ1-6; TRBD1 might be the D (6 bases). CDR3 length: 14 residues. Looked up from germline, CDR1 is MNHEY and CDR2 is SMNVEV (reference sequence). Trimming removed 6 bases at V and 8 bases at J, with 14 bases between. CDR3 residues: CASRKQQGYSPLHF. The CDR3 region has the DNA TGTGCCAGCAGGAAACAACAGGGTTATTCACCCCTCCACTTT.

This chain connects TRBV28 to TRBJ1-2; D possibly corresponds to TRBD1 (5 bases). V was pared by 7 bases and J by 4 bases, with 13 bases between. The CDR3 contains 13 residues. Germline CDR1 is MDHEN and CDR2 is SYDVKM. The CDR3 DNA is TGTGCCAGCACCCTTGGCGGGACCTATGGCTACACCTTC. This translates into CASTLGGTYGYTF.

The table lists this clone with a few counts. V is TRBV5-1 and J is TRBJ2-3, with 7 positions matching TRBD2. The V gene end was trimmed by 4 bases and the J gene end by 5 bases; junction bases not matched to a gene: 7. Germline CDR1 reads SGHRS; CDR2 reads YFSETQ. This CDR3 is built from 14 residues. CDR3 sequence reads: CASSSTSDGDTQYF. CDR3 bases: TGCGCCAGCAGCAGTACTAGCGATGGAGATACGCAGTATTTT.

The CDR3 reads CASRTGVSYNSPLHF. CDR3 bases: TGTGCCAGCAGAACAGGGGTCTCCTATAATTCACCCCTCCACTTT. V usage is TRBV28 and J usage is TRBJ1-6; 7 nucleotides line up with TRBD1. The CDR3 is 15 amino acids. Per the germline V gene, CDR1 is MDHEN and CDR2 is SYDVKM. V lost 6 bases and J lost 0; bases outside the gene matches: 2. The full variable domain, completed using reference TRBV28 and TRBJ1-6, is DVKVTQSSRYLVKRTGEKVFLECVQDMDHENMFWYRQDPGLGLRLIYFSYDVKMKEKGDIPEGYSVSREKKERFSLILESASTNQTSMYLCASRTGVSYNSPLHFGNGTRLTVT.

This rearrangement joins TRBV5-4 to TRBJ2-5, with 12 bases that match TRBD2. This CDR3 has 15 amino acids. Germline CDR1 reads SGHNT; CDR2 reads YYREEE (reference sequence). Trimming at V came to 4 bases and at J to 2 bases, leaving 3 bases not matched to a gene. This chain's CDR3 is CASSLAGGIQETQYF. The DNA of the CDR3 is TGTGCCAGCAGCCTAGCGGGGGGGATTCAAGAGACCCAGTACTTC.